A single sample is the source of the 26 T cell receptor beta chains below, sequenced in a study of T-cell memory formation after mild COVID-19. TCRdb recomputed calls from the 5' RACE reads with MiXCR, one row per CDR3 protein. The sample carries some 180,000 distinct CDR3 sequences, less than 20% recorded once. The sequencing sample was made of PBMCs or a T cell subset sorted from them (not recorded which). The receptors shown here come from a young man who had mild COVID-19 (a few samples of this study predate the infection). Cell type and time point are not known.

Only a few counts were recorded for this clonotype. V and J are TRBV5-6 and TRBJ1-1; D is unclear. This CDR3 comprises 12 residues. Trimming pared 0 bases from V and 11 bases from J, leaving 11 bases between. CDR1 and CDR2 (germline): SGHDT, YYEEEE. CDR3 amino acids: CASSLVSGGAFF. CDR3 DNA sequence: TGTGCCAGCAGCTTGGTATCCGGTGGCGCTTTCTTT.

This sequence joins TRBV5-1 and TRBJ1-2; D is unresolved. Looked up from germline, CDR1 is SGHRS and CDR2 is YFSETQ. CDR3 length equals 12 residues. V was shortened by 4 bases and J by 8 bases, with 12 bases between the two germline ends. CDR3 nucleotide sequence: TGCGCCAGCAGCCTATGGACGGAGGGCTACACCTTC. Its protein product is CASSLWTEGYTF.

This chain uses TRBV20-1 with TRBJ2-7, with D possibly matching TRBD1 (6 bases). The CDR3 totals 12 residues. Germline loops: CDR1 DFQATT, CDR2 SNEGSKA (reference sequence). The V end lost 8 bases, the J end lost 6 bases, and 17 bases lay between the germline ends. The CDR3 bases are TGCAGTACTACCCGGGACACCGTCGAGCAGTACGTC. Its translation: CSTTRDTVEQYV.

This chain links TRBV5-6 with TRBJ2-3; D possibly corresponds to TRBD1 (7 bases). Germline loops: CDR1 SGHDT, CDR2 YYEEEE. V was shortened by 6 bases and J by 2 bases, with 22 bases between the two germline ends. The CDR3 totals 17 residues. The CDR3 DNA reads TGTGCCAGCACCGAATTTGACAGGGAGGCGATCACAGATACGCAGTATTTT. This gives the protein CASTEFDREAITDTQYF. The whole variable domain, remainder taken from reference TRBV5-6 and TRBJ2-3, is DAGVTQSPTHLIKTRGQQVTLRCSPKSGHDTVSWYQQALGQGPQFIFQYYEEEERQRGNFPDRFSGHQFPNYSSELNVNALLLGDSALYLCASTEFDREAITDTQYFGPGTRLTVL.

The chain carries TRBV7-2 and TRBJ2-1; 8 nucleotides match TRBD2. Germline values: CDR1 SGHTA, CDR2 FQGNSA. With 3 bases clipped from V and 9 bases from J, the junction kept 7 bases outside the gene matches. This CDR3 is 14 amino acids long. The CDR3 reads CASSLGLVVAEQFF. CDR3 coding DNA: TGTGCCAGCAGCTTGGGACTAGTAGTTGCTGAGCAGTTCTTC. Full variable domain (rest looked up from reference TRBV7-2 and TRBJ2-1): GAGVSQSPSNKVTEKGKDVELRCDPISGHTALYWYRQSLGQGLEFLIYFQGNSAPDKSGLPSDRFSAERTGGSVSTLTIQRTQQEDSAVYLCASSLGLVVAEQFFGPGTRLTVL.

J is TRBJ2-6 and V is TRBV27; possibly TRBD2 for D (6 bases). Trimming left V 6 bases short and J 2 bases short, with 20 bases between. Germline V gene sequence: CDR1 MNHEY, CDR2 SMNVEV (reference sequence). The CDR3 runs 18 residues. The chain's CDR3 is CASSRRGRMGPGANVLTF. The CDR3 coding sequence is TGTGCCAGCAGCCGACGGGGGAGGATGGGACCTGGGGCCAACGTCCTGACTTTC.

The CDR3 nucleotides are TGTGCCAGCAGCCAGTTAGTCCGGACAGGGGTTAGCACAGATACGCAGTATTTT. Protein: CASSQLVRTGVSTDTQYF. The chain employs TRBV7-8 and TRBJ2-3; 9 bases match TRBD1. After removal of 5 bases from V and 0 bases from J, the junction contained 12 bases not matched to a gene. The germline CDR1 and CDR2 sequences are SGHVS and FQNEAQ. The CDR3 totals 18 residues. Together with reference TRBV7-8 and TRBJ2-3, the CDR3 gives the full variable domain: GAGVSQSPRYKVAKRGQDVALRCDPISGHVSLFWYQQALGQGPEFLTYFQNEAQLDKSGLPSDRFFAERPEGSVSTLKIQRTQQEDSAVYLCASSQLVRTGVSTDTQYFGPGTRLTVL.

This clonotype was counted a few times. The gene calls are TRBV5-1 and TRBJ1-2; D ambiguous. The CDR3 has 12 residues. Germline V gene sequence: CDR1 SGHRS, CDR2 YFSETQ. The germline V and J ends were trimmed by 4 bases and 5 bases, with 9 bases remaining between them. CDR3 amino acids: CASSPDEYGYTF. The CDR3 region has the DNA TGCGCCAGCAGCCCCGATGAATATGGCTACACCTTC.

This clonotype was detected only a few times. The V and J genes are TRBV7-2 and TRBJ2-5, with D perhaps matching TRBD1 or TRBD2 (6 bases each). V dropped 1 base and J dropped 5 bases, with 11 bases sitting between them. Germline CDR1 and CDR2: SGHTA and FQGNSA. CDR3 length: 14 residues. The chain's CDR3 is CASSLDQGRETQYF. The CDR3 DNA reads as TGTGCCAGCAGCTTAGATCAGGGGAGGGAGACCCAGTACTTC.

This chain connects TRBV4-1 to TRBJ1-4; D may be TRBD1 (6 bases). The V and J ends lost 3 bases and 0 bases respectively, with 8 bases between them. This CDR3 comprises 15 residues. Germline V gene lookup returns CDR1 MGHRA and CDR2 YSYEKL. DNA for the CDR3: TGCGCCAGCAGCCAGCGGGGGCCAACTAATGAAAAACTGTTTTTT. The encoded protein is CASSQRGPTNEKLFF.

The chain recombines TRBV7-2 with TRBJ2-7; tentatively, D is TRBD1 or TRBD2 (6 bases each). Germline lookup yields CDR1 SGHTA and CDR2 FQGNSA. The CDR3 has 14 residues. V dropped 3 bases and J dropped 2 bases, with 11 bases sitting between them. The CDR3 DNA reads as TGTGCCAGCAGCTTCGGGGGCCTGACCTACGAGCAGTACTTC. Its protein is CASSFGGLTYEQYF.

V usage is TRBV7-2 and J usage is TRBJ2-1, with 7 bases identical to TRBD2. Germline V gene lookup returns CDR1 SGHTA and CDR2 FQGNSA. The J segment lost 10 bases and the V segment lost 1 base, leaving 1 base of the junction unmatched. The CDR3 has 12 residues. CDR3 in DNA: TGTGCCAGCAGCTTAGAACTAGCGGAGCAGTTCTTC. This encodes CASSLELAEQFF.

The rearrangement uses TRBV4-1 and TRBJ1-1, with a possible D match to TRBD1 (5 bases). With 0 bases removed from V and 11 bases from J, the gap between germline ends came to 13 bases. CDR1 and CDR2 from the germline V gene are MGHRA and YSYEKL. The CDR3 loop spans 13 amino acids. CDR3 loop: CASSQDQSRVAFF. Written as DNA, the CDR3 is TGCGCCAGCAGCCAAGATCAGAGCAGGGTCGCTTTCTTT.

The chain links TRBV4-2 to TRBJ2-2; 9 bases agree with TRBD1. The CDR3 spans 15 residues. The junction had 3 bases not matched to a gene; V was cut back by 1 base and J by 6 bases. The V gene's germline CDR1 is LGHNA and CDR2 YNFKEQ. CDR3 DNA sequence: TGTGCCAGCAGCCAAGGGGACAGGGACCCCGGGGAGCTGTTTTTT. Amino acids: CASSQGDRDPGELFF.

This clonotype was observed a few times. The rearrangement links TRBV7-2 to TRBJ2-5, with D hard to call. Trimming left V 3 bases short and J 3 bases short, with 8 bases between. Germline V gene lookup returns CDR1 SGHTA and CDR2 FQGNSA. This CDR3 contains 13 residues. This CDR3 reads CASSFDLKETQYF. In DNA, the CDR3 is TGTGCCAGCAGCTTCGATTTAAAAGAGACCCAGTACTTC.

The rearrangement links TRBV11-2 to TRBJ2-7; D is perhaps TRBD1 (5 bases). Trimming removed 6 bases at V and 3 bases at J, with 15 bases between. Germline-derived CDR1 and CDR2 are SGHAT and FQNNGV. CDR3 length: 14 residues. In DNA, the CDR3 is TGTGCCAGCAGTCAAACCCAGGGTCACTACGAGCAGTACTTC. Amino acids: CASSQTQGHYEQYF.

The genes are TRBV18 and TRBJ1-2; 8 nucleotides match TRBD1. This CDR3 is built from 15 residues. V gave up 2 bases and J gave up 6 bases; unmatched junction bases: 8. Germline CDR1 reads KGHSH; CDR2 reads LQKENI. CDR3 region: CASSPTGQDGDGYTF. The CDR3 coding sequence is TGTGCCAGCTCACCAACGGGACAGGATGGGGATGGCTACACCTTC.

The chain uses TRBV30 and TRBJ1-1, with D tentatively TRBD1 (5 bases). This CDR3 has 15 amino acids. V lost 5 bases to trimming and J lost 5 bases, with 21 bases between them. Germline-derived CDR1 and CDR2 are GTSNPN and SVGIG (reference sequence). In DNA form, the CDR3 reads TGTGCCTGGGGACGGGTGGGGGAAGGAAAGACTGAAGCTTTCTTT. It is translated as CAWGRVGEGKTEAFF. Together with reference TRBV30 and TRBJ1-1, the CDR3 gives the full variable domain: SQTIHQWPATLVQPVGSPLSLECTVEGTSNPNLYWYRQAAGRGLQLLFYSVGIGQISSEVPQNLSASRPQDRQFILSSKKLLLSDSGFYLCAWGRVGEGKTEAFFGQGTRLTVV.

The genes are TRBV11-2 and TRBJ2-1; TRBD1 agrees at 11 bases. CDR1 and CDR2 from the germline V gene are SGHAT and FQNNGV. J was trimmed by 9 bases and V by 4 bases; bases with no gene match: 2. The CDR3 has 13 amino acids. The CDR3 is CASSSGQGVEQFF. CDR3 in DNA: TGTGCCAGCAGCTCGGGACAGGGGGTTGAGCAGTTCTTC.

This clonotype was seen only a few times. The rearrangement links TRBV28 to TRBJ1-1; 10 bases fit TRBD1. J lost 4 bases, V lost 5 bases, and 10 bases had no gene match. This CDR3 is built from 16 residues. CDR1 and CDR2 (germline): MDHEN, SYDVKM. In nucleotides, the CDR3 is TGTGCCAGCAGTCCCGGGACAGGGGATGGTAGCACTGAAGCTTTCTTT. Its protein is CASSPGTGDGSTEAFF.

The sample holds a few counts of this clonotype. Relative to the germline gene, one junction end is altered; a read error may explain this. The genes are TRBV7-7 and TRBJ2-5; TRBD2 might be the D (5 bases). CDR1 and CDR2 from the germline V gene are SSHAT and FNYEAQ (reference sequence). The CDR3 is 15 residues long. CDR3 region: CASSPRQAAEETQYF. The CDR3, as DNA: TGTGCTAGCAGCCCCCGCCAAGCGGCCGAAGAGACCCAGTACTTC.

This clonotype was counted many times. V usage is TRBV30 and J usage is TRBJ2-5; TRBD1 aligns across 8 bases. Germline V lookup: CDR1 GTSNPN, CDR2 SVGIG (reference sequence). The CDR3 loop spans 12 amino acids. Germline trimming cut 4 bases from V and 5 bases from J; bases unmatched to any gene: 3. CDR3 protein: CAWTGGDETQYF. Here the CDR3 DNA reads TGTGCCTGGACAGGGGGCGATGAGACCCAGTACTTC.

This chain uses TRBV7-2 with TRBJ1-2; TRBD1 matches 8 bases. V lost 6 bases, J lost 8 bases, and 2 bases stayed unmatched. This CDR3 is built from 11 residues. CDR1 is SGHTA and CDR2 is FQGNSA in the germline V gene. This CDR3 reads CASSGTGGYTF. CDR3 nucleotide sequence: TGTGCCAGCAGTGGGACAGGAGGCTACACCTTC. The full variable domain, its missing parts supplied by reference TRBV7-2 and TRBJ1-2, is GAGVSQSPSNKVTEKGKDVELRCDPISGHTALYWYRQSLGQGLEFLIYFQGNSAPDKSGLPSDRFSAERTGGSVSTLTIQRTQQEDSAVYLCASSGTGGYTFGSGTRLTVV.

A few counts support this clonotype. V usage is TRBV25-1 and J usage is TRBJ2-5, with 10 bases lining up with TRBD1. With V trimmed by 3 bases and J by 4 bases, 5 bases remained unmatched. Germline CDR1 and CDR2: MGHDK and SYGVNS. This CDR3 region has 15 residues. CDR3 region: CASSDMTGGAETQYF. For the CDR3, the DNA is TGTGCCAGCAGTGACATGACAGGGGGCGCAGAGACCCAGTACTTC. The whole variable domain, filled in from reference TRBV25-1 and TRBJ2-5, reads EADIYQTPRYLVIGTGKKITLECSQTMGHDKMYWYQQDPGMELHLIHYSYGVNSTEKGDLSSESTVSRIRTEHFPLTLESARPSHTSQYLCASSDMTGGAETQYFGPGTRLLVL.

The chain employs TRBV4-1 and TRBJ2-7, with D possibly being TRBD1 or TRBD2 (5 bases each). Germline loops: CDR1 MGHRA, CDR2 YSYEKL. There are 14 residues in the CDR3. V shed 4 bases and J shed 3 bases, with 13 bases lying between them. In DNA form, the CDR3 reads TGCGCCAGCAGCCCAGGGACCCAGAACTACGAGCAGTACTTC. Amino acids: CASSPGTQNYEQYF.

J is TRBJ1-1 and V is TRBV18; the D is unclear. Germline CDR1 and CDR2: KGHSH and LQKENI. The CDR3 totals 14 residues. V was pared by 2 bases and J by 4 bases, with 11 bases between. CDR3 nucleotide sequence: TGTGCCAGCTCACCAGAAAGCAGGTCCACTGAAGCTTTCTTT. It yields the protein CASSPESRSTEAFF.